This T cell receptor (beta chain) is drawn from a study of T cells in localized non-small cell lung cancer. Study-wide results and limits: Uninvolved adjacent lung had more T cell clonality than any other tissue, topping tumor. Because researchers sequenced only one region of the tumor, heterogeneity is still possible. Elevated circulating T cell density in blood was associated with longer overall survival. Researchers found a median around 58 of the top 100 tumor clones in adjacent lung.

Points on this clone: Its antigen is not known.

Libraries were prepared by immunoSEQ multiplex PCR; TCRdb keeps only in-frame clonotypes and omits some of them. The profile covers about 54,000 clones, with over 75% appearing a single time and 20% taken by the ten largest. The CDR3 has 12 residues. V gave up 0 bases and J gave up 10 bases; unmatched junction bases: 2. Germline V gene lookup returns CDR1 GTSNPN and CDR2 SVGIG (reference sequence). J is TRBJ2-1 and V is TRBV30; TRBD2 agrees at 8 bases. The sequence derives from a female donor of 60 years or more with stage II squamous cell lung carcinoma. The sequences come from peripheral blood, collected before any cancer treatment. The CDR3 DNA sequence: TGTGCCTGGAGTGTATTAGCGGGGGAGCAGTTCTTC. This sequence encodes CAWSVLAGEQFF.